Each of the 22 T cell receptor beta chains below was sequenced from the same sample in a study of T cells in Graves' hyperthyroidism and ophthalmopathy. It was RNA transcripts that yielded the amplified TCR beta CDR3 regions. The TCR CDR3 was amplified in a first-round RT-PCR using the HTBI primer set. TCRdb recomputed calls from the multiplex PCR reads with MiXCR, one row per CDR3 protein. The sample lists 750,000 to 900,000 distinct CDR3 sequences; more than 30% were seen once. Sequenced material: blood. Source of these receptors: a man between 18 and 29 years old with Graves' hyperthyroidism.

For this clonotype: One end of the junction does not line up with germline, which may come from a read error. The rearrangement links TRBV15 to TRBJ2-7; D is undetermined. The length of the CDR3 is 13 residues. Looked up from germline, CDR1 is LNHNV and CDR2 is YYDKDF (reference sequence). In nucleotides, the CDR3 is TGTGCCACCAGCATCGCGAAGAGCTACGGGCAGTACTTC. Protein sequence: CATSIAKSYGQYF.

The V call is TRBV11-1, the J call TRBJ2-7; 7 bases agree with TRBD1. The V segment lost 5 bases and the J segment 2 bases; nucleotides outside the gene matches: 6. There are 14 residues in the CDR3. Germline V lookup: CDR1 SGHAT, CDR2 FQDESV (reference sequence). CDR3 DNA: TGTGCCAGCAGCCACACGGACAGGCCCTACGAGCAGTACTTC. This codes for CASSHTDRPYEQYF.

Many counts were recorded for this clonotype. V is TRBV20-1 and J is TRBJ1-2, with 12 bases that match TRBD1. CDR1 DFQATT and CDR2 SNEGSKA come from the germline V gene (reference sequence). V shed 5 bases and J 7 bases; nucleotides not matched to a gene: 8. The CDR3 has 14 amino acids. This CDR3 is CSASGTGGLGGYTF. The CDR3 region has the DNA TGCAGTGCTTCCGGGACAGGGGGCTTGGGTGGCTACACCTTC.

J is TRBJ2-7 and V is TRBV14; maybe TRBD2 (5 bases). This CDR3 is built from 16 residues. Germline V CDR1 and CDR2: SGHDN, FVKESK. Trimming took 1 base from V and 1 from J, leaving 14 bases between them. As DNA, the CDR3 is TGTGCCAGCAGCCAAGGCGCCTGGACGGGATCCTACGAGCAGTACTTC. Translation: CASSQGAWTGSYEQYF.

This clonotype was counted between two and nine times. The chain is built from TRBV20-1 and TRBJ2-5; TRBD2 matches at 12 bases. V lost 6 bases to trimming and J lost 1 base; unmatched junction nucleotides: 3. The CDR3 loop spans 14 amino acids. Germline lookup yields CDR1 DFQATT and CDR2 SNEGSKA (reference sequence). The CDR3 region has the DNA TGCAGTGCAAGGACTAGCGGGACCCAAGAGACCCAGTACTTC. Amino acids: CSARTSGTQETQYF.

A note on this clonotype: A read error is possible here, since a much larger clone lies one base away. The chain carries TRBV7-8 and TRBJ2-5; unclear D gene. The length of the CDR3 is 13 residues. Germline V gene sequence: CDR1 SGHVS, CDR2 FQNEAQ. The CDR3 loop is CANSPSFQETQYF. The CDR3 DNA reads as TGTGCCAACAGCCCCAGTTTCCAAGAGACCCAGTACTTC.

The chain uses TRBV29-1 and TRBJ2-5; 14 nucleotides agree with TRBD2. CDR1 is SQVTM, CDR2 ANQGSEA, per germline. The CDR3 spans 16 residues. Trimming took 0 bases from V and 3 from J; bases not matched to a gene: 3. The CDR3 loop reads CSVEDQGLAGEETQYF. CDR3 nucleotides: TGCAGCGTTGAAGATCAGGGACTAGCGGGGGAAGAGACCCAGTACTTC.

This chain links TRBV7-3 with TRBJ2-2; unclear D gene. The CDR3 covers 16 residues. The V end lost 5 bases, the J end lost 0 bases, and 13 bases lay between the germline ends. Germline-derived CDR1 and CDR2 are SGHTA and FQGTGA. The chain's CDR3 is CASSPACKTNTGELFF. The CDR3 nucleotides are TGTGCCAGCAGCCCTGCCTGTAAGACGAACACCGGGGAGCTGTTTTTT.

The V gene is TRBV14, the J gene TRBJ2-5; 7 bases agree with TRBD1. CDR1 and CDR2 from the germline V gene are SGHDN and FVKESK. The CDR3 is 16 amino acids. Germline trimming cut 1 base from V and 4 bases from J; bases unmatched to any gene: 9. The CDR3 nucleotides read TGTGCCAGCAGCCAAGCCCACACAGGGGTGGGAGAGACCCAGTACTTC. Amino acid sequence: CASSQAHTGVGETQYF.

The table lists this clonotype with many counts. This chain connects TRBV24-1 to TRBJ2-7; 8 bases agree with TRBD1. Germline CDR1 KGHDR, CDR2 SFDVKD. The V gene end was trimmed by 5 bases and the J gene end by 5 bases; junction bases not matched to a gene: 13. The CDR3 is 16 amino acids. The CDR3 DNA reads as TGTGCCACCAGTGTCGAATTGGGACAGGCAATCGACGAGCAGTACTTC. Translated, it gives CATSVELGQAIDEQYF.

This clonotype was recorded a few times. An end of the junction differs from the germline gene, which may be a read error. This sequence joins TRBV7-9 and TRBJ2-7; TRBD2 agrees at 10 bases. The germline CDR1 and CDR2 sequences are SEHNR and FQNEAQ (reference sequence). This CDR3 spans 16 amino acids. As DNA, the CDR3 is TGTGCCAGCAGCCCTCAGACTAGCGGGCGAGCATACGAGCTGTACTTC. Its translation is CASSPQTSGRAYELYF.

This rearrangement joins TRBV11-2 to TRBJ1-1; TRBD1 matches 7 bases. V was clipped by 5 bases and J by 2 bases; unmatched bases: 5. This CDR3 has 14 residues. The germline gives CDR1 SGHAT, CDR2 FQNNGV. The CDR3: CASSQRDSNTEAFF. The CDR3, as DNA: TGTGCCAGCAGCCAGAGGGACAGTAACACTGAAGCTTTCTTT.

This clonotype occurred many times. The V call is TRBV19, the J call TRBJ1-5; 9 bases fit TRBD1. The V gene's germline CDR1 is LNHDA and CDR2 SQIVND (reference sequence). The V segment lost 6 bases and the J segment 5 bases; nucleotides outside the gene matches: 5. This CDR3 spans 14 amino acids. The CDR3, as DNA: TGTGCCAGTAGAGACAGGGGGAGTCATCAGCCCCAGCATTTT. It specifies CASRDRGSHQPQHF.

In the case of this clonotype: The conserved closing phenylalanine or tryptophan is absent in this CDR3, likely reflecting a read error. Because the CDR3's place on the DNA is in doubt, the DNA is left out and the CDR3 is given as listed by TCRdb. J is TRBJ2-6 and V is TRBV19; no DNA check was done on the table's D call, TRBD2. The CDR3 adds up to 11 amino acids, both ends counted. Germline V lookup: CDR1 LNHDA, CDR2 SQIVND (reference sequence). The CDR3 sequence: CASSIGGGMNT.

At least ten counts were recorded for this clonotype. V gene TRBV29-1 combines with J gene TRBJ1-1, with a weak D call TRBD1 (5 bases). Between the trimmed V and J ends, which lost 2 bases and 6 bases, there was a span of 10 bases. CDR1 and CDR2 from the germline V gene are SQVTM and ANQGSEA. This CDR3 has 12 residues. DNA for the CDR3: TGCAGCGTTGAAACGGGACGGCCTGAAGCTTTCTTT. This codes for CSVETGRPEAFF.

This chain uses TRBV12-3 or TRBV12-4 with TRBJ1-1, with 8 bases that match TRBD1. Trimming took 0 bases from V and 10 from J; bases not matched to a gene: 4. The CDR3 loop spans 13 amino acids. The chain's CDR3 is CASSLAQGAVAFF. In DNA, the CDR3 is TGTGCCAGCAGTTTAGCTCAGGGGGCGGTAGCTTTCTTT.

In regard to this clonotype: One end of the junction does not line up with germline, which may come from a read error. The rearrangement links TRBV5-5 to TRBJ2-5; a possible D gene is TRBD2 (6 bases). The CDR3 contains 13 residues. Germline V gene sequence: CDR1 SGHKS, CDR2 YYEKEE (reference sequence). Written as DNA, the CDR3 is TGCGCCAGCAGCCAGGAACAAGGGGAGGCCCAGTACTTC. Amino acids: CASSQEQGEAQYF.

The CDR3 nucleotides read TGCGCCAGCAGCCAAGGATTAGGTGATCAGCCCCAGCATTTT. Amino acid sequence: CASSQGLGDQPQHF. The J gene is TRBJ1-5, the V gene TRBV4-1; D uncertain. CDR1 is MGHRA, CDR2 YSYEKL, per germline. The V end lost 1 base, the J end lost 5 bases, and 9 bases lay between the germline ends. There are 14 residues in the CDR3.

The CDR3 DNA reads as TGCAGTGCTAGAGGGACAGGGTACACTGAAGCTTTCTTT. Protein: CSARGTGYTEAFF. J is TRBJ1-1 and V is TRBV20-1; 8 bases map to TRBD1. The CDR3 consists of 13 residues. The germline V gene encodes CDR1 DFQATT and CDR2 SNEGSKA (reference sequence). J was trimmed by 3 bases and V by 1 base; bases with no gene match: 1.

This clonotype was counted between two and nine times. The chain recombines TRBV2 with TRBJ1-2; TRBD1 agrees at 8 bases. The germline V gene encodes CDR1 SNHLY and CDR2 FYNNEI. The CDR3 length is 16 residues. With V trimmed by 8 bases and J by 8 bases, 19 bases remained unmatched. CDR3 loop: CASRLDRGKRGSGYTF. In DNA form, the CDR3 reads TGTGCCAGCCGGCTCGACAGGGGTAAACGTGGATCCGGCTACACCTTC.

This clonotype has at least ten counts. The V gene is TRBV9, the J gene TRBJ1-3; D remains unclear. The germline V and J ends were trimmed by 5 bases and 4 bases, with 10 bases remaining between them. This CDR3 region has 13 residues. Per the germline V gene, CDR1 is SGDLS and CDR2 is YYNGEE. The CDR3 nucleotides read TGTGCCAGCAGAAAGCCGACGGGAAACACCATATATTTT. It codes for CASRKPTGNTIYF. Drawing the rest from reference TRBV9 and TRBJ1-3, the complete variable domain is DSGVTQTPKHLITATGQRVTLRCSPRSGDLSVYWYQQSLDQGLQFLIQYYNGEERAKGNILERFSAQQFPDLHSELNLSSLELGDSALYFCASRKPTGNTIYFGEGSWLTVV.

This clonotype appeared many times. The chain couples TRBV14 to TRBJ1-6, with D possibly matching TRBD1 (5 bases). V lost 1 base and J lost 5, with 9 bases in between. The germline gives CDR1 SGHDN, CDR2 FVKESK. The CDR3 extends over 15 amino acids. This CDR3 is CASSQGGTDNSPLHF. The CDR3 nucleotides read TGTGCCAGCAGCCAAGGAGGGACGGATAATTCACCCCTCCACTTT. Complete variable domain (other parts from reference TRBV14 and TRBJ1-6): EAGVTQFPSHSVIEKGQTVTLRCDPISGHDNLYWYRRVMGKEIKFLLHFVKESKQDESGMPNNRFLAERTGGTYSTLKVQPAELEDSGVYFCASSQGGTDNSPLHFGNGTRLTVT.